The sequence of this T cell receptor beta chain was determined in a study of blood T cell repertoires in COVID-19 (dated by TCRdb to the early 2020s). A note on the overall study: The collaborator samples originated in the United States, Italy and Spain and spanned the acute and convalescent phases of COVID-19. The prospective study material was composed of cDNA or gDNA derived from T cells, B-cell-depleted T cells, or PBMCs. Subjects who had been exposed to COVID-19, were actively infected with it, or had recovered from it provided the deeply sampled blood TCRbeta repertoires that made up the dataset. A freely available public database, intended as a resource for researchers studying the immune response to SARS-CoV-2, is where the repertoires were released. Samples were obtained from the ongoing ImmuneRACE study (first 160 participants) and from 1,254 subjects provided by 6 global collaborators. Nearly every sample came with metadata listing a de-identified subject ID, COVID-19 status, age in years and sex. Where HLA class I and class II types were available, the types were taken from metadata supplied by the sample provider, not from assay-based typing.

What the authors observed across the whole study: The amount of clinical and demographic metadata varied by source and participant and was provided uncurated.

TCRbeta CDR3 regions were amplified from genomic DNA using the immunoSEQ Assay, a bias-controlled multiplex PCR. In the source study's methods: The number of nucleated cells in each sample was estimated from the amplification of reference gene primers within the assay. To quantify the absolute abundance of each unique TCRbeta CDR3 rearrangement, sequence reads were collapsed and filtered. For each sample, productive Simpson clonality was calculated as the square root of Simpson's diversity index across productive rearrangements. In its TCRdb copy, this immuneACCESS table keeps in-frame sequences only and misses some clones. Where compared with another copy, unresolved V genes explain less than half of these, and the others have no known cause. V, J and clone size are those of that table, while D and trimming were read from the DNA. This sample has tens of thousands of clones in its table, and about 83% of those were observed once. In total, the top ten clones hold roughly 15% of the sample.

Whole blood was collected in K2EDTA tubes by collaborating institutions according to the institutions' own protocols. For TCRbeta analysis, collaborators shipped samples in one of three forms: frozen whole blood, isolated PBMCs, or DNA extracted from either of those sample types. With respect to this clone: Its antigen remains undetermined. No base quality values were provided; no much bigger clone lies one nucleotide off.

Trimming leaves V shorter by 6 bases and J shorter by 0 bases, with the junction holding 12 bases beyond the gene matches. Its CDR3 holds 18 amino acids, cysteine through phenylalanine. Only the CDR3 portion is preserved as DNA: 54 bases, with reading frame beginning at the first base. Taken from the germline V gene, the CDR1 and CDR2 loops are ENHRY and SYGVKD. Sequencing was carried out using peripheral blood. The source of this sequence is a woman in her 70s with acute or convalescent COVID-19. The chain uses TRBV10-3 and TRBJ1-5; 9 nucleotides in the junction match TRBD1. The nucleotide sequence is TGTGCCATCAGGAGTGGACAGGGGTCTGAAAATAGCAATCAGCCCCAGCATTTT. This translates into CAIRSGQGSENSNQPQHF.